The T cell receptor (beta chain) under discussion was sequenced for a study of blood T cell repertoires in COVID-19. About the research overall: COVID-19 samples, acute and convalescent, were from the United States, Italy and Spain. T cells, B-cell-depleted T cells, or PBMCs supplied cDNA or gDNA.

How the authors handled the data: From reference gene primer amplification, estimates of nucleated cell counts were derived. TCRdb's copy holds only in-frame clones and misses some; the assay was immunoSEQ multiplex PCR. For V, J and clone size, that table is used; D and trimming come from the DNA. The table has tens of thousands of clones, 70% to 90% seen once. V lost 5 bases, J lost 2 bases, and 18 bases lay in between. The CDR3 covers 16 residues. Germline V gives CDR1 MDHEN, CDR2 SYDVKM. Input material: peripheral blood. This clonotype originated in a middle-aged man with acute or convalescent COVID-19. The rearrangement joins TRBV28 to TRBJ1-1, with TRBD1 as a possible D gene (6 bases). CDR3 nucleotide sequence: TGTGCCAGCAGTCCCCGGACAGCAAATTTAAACACTGAAGCTTTCTTT. Translation: CASSPRTANLNTEAFF.